This T cell receptor (beta chain) came from a study of CXCR3-negative and CXCR3-positive naive CD8 T cells. Study-wide context: Collectively, the libraries yielded 140 million or so TRB reads in total, at about 1.5 +/- 0.3 million per library.

In preparing the TRB cDNA libraries, 5' RACE with UMI labels was used. Each CDR3 protein gets one entry in TCRdb, which reprocessed the 5' RACE reads and gives no DNA. Its clone listing holds 45,000 to 55,000 distinct CDR3 sequences. Regarding the study as a whole: Memory, not naive, CXCR3-negative and CXCR3-positive cells differed in TRBV-TRBJ usage. In both naive subsets diversity was comparably high, whereas memory CD8+ cells showed much lower diversity.

The CDR3 extends over 15 amino acids. Germline lookup yields CDR1 SGHRS and CDR2 YFSETQ. With regard to this clonotype: Antigen unknown.

The sample taken for sequencing was memory CD8+ T cells from blood. This chain uses TRBV5-1 with TRBJ2-1; TCRdb returns TRBD1, unconfirmable since there is no DNA. The source of this sequence is a human donor in good health. Some clones in this sample may be carry-over from other donors' samples. The CDR3 spells CASSDGGDLYNEQFF.